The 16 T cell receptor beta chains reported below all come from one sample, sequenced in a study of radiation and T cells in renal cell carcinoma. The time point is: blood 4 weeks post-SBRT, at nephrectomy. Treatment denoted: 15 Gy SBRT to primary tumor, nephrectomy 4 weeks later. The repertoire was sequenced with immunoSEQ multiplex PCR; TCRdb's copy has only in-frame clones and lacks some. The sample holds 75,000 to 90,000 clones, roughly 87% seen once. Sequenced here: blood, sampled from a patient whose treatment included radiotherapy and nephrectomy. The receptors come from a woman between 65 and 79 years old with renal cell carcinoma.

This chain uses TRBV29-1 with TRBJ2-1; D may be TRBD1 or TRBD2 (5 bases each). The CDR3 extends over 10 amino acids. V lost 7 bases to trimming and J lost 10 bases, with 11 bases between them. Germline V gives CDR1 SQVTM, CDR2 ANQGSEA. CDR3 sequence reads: CSAARDEQFF. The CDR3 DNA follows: TGCAGCGCCGCCCGGGACGAGCAGTTCTTC.

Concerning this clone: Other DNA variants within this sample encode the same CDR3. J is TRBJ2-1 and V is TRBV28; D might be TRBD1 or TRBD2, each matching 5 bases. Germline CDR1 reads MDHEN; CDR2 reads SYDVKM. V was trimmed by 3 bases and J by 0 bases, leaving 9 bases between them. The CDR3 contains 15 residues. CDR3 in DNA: TGTGCCAGCAGTTTTGGGGGATCCTCCTACAATGAGCAGTTCTTC. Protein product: CASSFGGSSYNEQFF. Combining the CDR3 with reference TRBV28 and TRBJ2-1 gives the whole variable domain DVKVTQSSRYLVKRTGEKVFLECVQDMDHENMFWYRQDPGLGLRLIYFSYDVKMKEKGDIPEGYSVSREKKERFSLILESASTNQTSMYLCASSFGGSSYNEQFFGPGTRLTVL.

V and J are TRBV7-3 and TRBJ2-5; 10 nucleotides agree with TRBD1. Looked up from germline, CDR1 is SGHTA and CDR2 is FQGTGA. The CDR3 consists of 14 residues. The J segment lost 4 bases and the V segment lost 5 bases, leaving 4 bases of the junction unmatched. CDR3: CASSRDRGSETQYF. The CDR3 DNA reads TGTGCCAGCAGCAGGGACAGGGGTTCAGAGACCCAGTACTTC.

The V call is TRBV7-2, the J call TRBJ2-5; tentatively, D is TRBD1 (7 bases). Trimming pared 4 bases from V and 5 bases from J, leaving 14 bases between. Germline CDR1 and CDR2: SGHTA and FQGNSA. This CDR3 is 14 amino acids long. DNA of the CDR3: TGTGCCAGCAGCTCTAACGCAGGGGGGGAGACCCAGTACTTC. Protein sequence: CASSSNAGGETQYF.

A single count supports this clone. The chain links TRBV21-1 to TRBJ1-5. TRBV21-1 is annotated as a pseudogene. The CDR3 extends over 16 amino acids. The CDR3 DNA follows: TGTGCCAGCAGCGCCCGTCGTCCCAGACTCGATCAGCCCCAGCATTTT. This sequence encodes CASSARRPRLDQPQHF.

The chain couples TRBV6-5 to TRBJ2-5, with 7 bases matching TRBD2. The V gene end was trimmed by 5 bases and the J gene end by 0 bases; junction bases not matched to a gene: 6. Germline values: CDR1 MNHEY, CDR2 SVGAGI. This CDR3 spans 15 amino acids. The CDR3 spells CASSRQAGNQETQYF. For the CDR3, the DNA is TGTGCCAGCAGTCGACAAGCGGGGAACCAAGAGACCCAGTACTTC.

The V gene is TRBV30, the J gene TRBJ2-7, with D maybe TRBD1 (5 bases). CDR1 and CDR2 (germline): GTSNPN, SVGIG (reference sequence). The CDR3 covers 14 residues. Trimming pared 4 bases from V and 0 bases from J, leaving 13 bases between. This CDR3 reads CAWKHRFTSYEQYF. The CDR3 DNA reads TGTGCCTGGAAGCACAGGTTTACCTCCTACGAGCAGTACTTC.

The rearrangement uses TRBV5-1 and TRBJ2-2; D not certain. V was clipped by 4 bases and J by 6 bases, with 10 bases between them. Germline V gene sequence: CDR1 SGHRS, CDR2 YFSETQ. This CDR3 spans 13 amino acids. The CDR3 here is CASSLSMAGELFF. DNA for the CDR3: TGCGCCAGCAGCCTCTCCATGGCCGGGGAGCTGTTTTTT.

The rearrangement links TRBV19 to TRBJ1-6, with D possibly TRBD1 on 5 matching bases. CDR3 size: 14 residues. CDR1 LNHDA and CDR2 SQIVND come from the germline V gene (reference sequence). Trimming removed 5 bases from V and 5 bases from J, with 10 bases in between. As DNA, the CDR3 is TGTGCCAGTAGTGCCGGGACCGATAATTCACCCCTCCACTTT. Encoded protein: CASSAGTDNSPLHF. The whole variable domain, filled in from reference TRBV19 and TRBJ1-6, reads DGGITQSPKYLFRKEGQNVTLSCEQNLNHDAMYWYRQDPGQGLRLIYYSQIVNDFQKGDIAEGYSVSREKKESFPLTVTSAQKNPTAFYLCASSAGTDNSPLHFGNGTRLTVT.

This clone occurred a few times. In DNA, the CDR3 is TGTGCCAGTAGCCAGGGGGCAGGGGCCAGACAGCCCCAGCATTTT. Protein sequence: CASSQGAGARQPQHF. The chain has TRBV19 and TRBJ1-5, with 8 bases matching TRBD1. Trimming cost V 6 bases and J 7 bases; bases outside gene matches: 11. This CDR3 has 15 residues. Germline loops: CDR1 LNHDA, CDR2 SQIVND (reference sequence).

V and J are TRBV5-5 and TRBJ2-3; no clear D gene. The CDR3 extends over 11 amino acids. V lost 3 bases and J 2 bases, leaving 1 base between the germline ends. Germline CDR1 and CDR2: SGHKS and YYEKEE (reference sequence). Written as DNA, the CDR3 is TGTGCCAGCAGCTACACAGATACGCAGTATTTT. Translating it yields CASSYTDTQYF.

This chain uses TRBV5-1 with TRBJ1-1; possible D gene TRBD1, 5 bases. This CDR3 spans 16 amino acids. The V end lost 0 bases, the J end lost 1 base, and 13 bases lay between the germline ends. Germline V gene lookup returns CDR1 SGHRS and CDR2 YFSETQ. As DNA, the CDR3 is TGCGCCAGCAGCTTGGACGCGGCTGGGGGGAACACTGAAGCTTTCTTT. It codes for CASSLDAAGGNTEAFF.

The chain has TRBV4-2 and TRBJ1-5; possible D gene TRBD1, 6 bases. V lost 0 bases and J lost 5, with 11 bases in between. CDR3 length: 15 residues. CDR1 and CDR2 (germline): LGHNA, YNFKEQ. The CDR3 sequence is CASSQEQGRDQPQHF. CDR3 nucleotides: TGTGCCAGCAGCCAAGAACAGGGCAGGGATCAGCCCCAGCATTTT.

This CDR3 is CASSTGQYGNTIYF. The CDR3 nucleotides read TGTGCCAGTAGTACGGGACAGTATGGAAACACCATATATTTT. The rearrangement uses TRBV19 and TRBJ1-3, with 7 positions matching TRBD1. Trimming cost V 4 bases and J 3 bases; bases outside gene matches: 3. This CDR3 is built from 14 residues. Germline V gene lookup returns CDR1 LNHDA and CDR2 SQIVND (reference sequence).

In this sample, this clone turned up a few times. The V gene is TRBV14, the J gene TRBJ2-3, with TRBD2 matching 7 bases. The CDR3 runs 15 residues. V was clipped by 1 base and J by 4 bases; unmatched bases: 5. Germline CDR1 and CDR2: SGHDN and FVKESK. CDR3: CASSQVGGVADTQYF. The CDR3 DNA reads TGTGCCAGCAGCCAAGTTGGGGGGGTGGCAGATACGCAGTATTTT.

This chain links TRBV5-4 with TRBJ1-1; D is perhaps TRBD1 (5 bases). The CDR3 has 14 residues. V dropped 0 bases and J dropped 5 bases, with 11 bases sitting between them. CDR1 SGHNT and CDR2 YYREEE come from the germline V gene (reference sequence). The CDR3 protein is CASSLGGRETEAFF. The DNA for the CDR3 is TGTGCCAGCAGCTTGGGAGGCAGGGAAACTGAAGCTTTCTTT.